These 20 T cell receptor beta chains were sequenced from one sample in a study of cytomegalovirus exposure and HLA in healthy donors. The PCR was carried out with 60 Vbeta primers and 13 Jbeta primers. Assay: immunoSEQ multiplex PCR; the TCRdb copy retains only in-frame clones and omits some. The sample comprises fewer than 110,000 clones, 65% to 85% of which are singletons, and approximately 3.8% rests with the top ten. The material sequenced was PBMCs. The receptors shown here come from a man in his fifties in good health and CMV-seropositive.

The chain carries TRBV6-5 and TRBJ2-7, with TRBD1 matching over 7 bases. V lost 0 bases and J lost 3; bases outside the gene matches: 5. The germline gives CDR1 MNHEY, CDR2 SVGAGI. The CDR3 has 15 amino acids. CDR3 residues: CASSYSWDSRYEQYF. The CDR3 DNA follows: TGTGCCAGCAGTTACTCATGGGACAGTCGCTACGAGCAGTACTTC.

The chain has TRBV19 and TRBJ2-5; the match to TRBD2 covers 10 bases. This CDR3 has 15 amino acids. J lost 5 bases, V lost 3 bases, and 6 bases had no gene match. Germline loops: CDR1 LNHDA, CDR2 SQIVND (reference sequence). Written as DNA, the CDR3 is TGTGCCAGTAGTATTCTAGCGGGAGAGGGCGAGACCCAGTACTTC. Translated: CASSILAGEGETQYF.

A single count supports this clone. This chain connects TRBV7-3 to TRBJ2-1, with TRBD2 matching over 8 bases. J lost 5 bases, V lost 8 bases, and 5 bases had no gene match. Germline loops: CDR1 SGHTA, CDR2 FQGTGA. The CDR3 sequence is 13 residues long. Here the CDR3 reads CASGTSKNNEQFF. The CDR3 DNA reads as TGTGCCAGCGGGACTAGTAAAAACAATGAGCAGTTCTTC.

This chain joins TRBV5-6 and TRBJ2-3; D is undetermined. Trimming pared 0 bases from V and 4 bases from J, leaving 9 bases between. Germline values: CDR1 SGHDT, CDR2 YYEEEE. The CDR3 is made up of 14 amino acids. The CDR3 DNA sequence: TGTGCCAGCAGCTTGGACCTAAAACCAGATACGCAGTATTTT. Translated, it gives CASSLDLKPDTQYF.

This chain links TRBV19 with TRBJ2-1; tentative D call: TRBD1 (6 bases). The CDR3 runs to 15 residues. Germline-derived CDR1 and CDR2 are LNHDA and SQIVND (reference sequence). Trimming pared 3 bases from V and 1 base from J, leaving 10 bases between. In DNA form, the CDR3 reads TGTGCCAGTAGTATCGGGCAGGGGTCCTACAATGAGCAGTTCTTC. Translation: CASSIGQGSYNEQFF.

The chain links TRBV27 to TRBJ1-5; D is ambiguous. CDR3 size: 15 residues. Trimming took off 4 bases at V and 3 bases at J, with 13 bases between the two ends. Per the germline V gene, CDR1 is MNHEY and CDR2 is SMNVEV (reference sequence). The DNA of the CDR3 is TGTGCCAGCAGTTCCTCTACACAGCCCAATCAGCCCCAGCATTTT. It is translated as CASSSSTQPNQPQHF.

This chain joins TRBV2 and TRBJ2-7, with TRBD2 matching 8 bases. After removal of 10 bases from V and 4 bases from J, the junction contained 3 bases not matched to a gene. Looked up from germline, CDR1 is SNHLY and CDR2 is FYNNEI. The CDR3 spans 11 residues. The CDR3 reads CATGGVYEQYF. In nucleotides, the CDR3 is TGTGCCACCGGGGGGGTTTACGAGCAGTACTTC.

This clone was counted between two and nine times. The V call is TRBV27, the J call TRBJ2-5; the match to TRBD2 covers 9 bases. TRBJ2-7 matches the DNA end more closely, so the J call is doubtful. CDR1 and CDR2 (germline): MNHEY, SMNVEV (reference sequence). This CDR3 comprises 13 residues. CDR3 DNA sequence: TGTGCCAGCAGCCTAGCGGGACCTTACGAGCAGTACTTC. Translated: CASSLAGPYEQYF.

The chain is built from TRBV7-6 and TRBJ2-7; 11 bases agree with TRBD1. The length of the CDR3 is 16 residues. V was pared by 4 bases and J by 0 bases, with 5 bases of the junction left unmatched. CDR1 and CDR2 (germline): SGHVS, FNYEAQ. CDR3 sequence: CASSSSGTGGSYEQYF. The CDR3 DNA is TGTGCCAGCAGCTCTTCCGGGACAGGGGGCTCCTACGAGCAGTACTTC.

To note about this clone: At one end, the junction sequence differs from germline, possibly due to a read error. The V call is TRBV19, the J call TRBJ2-7; 9 bases agree with TRBD1. The germline V gene encodes CDR1 LNHDA and CDR2 SQIVND (reference sequence). The CDR3 consists of 15 residues. Here the CDR3 reads CVSSTTGTGSHEQYF. For the CDR3, the DNA is TGTGTCAGTAGTACGACCGGGACAGGGAGCCACGAGCAGTACTTC. Drawing the rest from reference TRBV19 and TRBJ2-7, the complete variable domain is DGGITQSPKYLFRKEGQNVTLSCEQNLNHDAMYWYRQDPGQGLRLIYYSQIVNDFQKGDIAEGYSVSREKKESFPLTVTSAQKNPTAFYLCVSSTTGTGSHEQYFGPGTRLTVT.

Only a few counts were recorded for this clone. V is TRBV25-1 and J is TRBJ2-5; weak D call: TRBD1 (5 bases). The CDR3 is made up of 14 amino acids. V dropped 4 bases and J dropped 1 base, with 10 bases sitting between them. Germline V CDR1 and CDR2: MGHDK, SYGVNS. The CDR3 coding sequence is TGTGCCAGCAGTGGTGGACACGTCCAAGAGACCCAGTACTTC. It encodes CASSGGHVQETQYF.

The rearrangement uses TRBV6-6 and TRBJ2-7; 7 bases align to TRBD2. The CDR3 sequence is 13 residues long. The junction had 11 bases not matched to a gene; V was cut back by 10 bases and J by 5 bases. Germline V gene lookup returns CDR1 MNHNY and CDR2 SVGAGI (reference sequence). The CDR3 DNA follows: TGTGCCACCAAGGGCGGGAGCGGGCACGAGCAGTACTTC. Encoded protein: CATKGGSGHEQYF.

The genes are TRBV7-8 and TRBJ2-7; D is undetermined. V lost 1 base to trimming and J lost 7 bases, with 11 bases between them. The germline V gene encodes CDR1 SGHVS and CDR2 FQNEAQ. The length of the CDR3 is 13 residues. CDR3 residues: CASSLGFSGEQYF. CDR3 DNA: TGTGCCAGCAGCTTAGGATTCTCCGGTGAGCAGTACTTC.

This chain uses TRBV5-1 with TRBJ2-1; 9 bases line up with TRBD2. The germline gives CDR1 SGHRS, CDR2 YFSETQ. The CDR3 extends over 16 amino acids. After removal of 2 bases from V and 7 bases from J, the junction contained 10 bases not matched to a gene. Here the CDR3 reads CASSFQGLAEYNEQFF. As DNA, the CDR3 is TGCGCCAGCAGCTTCCAGGGACTAGCAGAATATAATGAGCAGTTCTTC.

Of note for this clone: An end of the junction differs from the germline gene, which may be a read error. The V and J genes are TRBV7-9 and TRBJ2-7; 9 bases line up with TRBD1. The CDR3 totals 14 residues. The V gene's germline CDR1 is SEHNR and CDR2 FQNEAQ (reference sequence). This CDR3 is CSSSVGQGFSEQYF. CDR3 coding DNA: TGTTCCAGCAGCGTGGGACAGGGCTTTAGCGAGCAGTACTTC.

The chain employs TRBV2 and TRBJ2-5; D might be TRBD2 (6 bases). CDR1 and CDR2 from the germline V gene are SNHLY and FYNNEI. Trimming cost V 4 bases and J 9 bases, with 9 bases left between them. This CDR3 has 11 amino acids. CDR3: CASSVEGAQYF. In nucleotides, the CDR3 is TGTGCCAGCAGTGTGGAGGGCGCCCAGTACTTC. The variable domain in full, completed from reference TRBV2 and TRBJ2-5, reads EPEVTQTPSHQVTQMGQEVILRCVPISNHLYFYWYRQILGQKVEFLVSFYNNEISEKSEIFDDQFSVERPDGSNFTLKIRSTKLEDSAMYFCASSVEGAQYFGPGTRLLVL.

The chain combines TRBV18 with TRBJ2-2, with TRBD2 identical over 8 bases. Germline CDR1 and CDR2: KGHSH and LQKENI. CDR3 length: 17 residues. The V gene end was trimmed by 4 bases and the J gene end by 4 bases; junction bases not matched to a gene: 11. This CDR3 is CASSLYPGLGGTGELFF. CDR3 in DNA: TGTGCCAGCTCACTCTACCCGGGACTAGGAGGCACCGGGGAGCTGTTTTTT.

V gene TRBV9 combines with J gene TRBJ2-1; TRBD2 is a possible D gene (5 bases). The germline V gene has CDR1 SGDLS and CDR2 YYNGEE. With 4 bases removed from V and 2 bases from J, the gap between germline ends came to 7 bases. The CDR3 covers 13 residues. The CDR3 DNA sequence: TGTGCCAGCAGCCCAGCGGCCTACAATGAGCAGTTCTTC. This gives the protein CASSPAAYNEQFF.

The V and J genes are TRBV20-1 and TRBJ2-1, with a weak D call TRBD2 (5 bases). Trimming cost V 6 bases and J 10 bases, with 13 bases left between them. The CDR3 is made up of 11 amino acids. Germline CDR1 reads DFQATT; CDR2 reads SNEGSKA (reference sequence). The CDR3 loop reads CSAPQEREQFF. CDR3 sequence (DNA): TGCAGTGCCCCCCAGGAGCGGGAGCAGTTCTTC.

The V call is TRBV19, the J call TRBJ2-1, with D maybe TRBD2 (6 bases). This CDR3 region has 16 residues. V dropped 1 base and J dropped 0 bases, with 10 bases sitting between them. The germline V gene has CDR1 LNHDA and CDR2 SQIVND (reference sequence). CDR3 region: CASSIADGSSYNEQFF. CDR3 nucleotide sequence: TGTGCCAGTAGTATAGCTGACGGGAGCTCCTACAATGAGCAGTTCTTC.